This TCR beta chain was documented in a study of CD4+ T cells in melanoma. General study results and limits: In melanoma, neoantigen-specific CD4+ T cells reportedly differed in differentiation state. A reported correlation linked neoantigen-specific CD4+ T cells to CD8+, macrophage and B cell function.

The data were produced by immunoSEQ multiplex PCR, yet TCRdb's version contains in-frame clones alone and is incomplete. Here the sample spans about 140,000 clones, around 90% being singletons. As concerns this clone: Its specificity is unknown.

The receptor was isolated from a human donor with melanoma.

The CDR3 DNA reads TGTGCCAGCTCACCAAGGACAGTATCCTACAATGAGCAGTTCTTC. It is translated as CASSPRTVSYNEQFF. The rearrangement joins TRBV18 to TRBJ2-1, with a weak D call TRBD1 (6 bases). Germline V gives CDR1 KGHSH, CDR2 LQKENI. CDR3 length: 15 residues. V dropped 2 bases and J dropped 1 base, with 9 bases sitting between them.